The T cell receptor (beta chain) under discussion was sequenced for a study of shared clonotypes between healthy human individuals. Study-level information: In total, the donors were two women and a few men aged 18 to 49. Each donor had three CD4 naive, three CD4 memory, two CD8 naive and one CD8 memory plate.

Study-level findings and limits: All-four-donor shared clonotypes had higher generation probabilities than non-shared clonotypes did.

The material for each subset, its genomic DNA, was split evenly across several immunoSEQ plates. Clones were sequenced by immunoSEQ multiplex PCR, and TCRdb holds only the in-frame ones, with some missing. The sample carries about 2.4 million clones, just over 90% recorded once. The CDR3 sequence is 15 residues long. The germline CDR1 and CDR2 sequences are MDHEN and SYDVKM. The ends were cut back, 6 bases at V and 1 base at J, with 13 bases in the middle. Of note for this clone: Its target is unknown.

This clonotype was obtained from a man aged 18 to 29 in good health. The J gene is TRBJ1-5, the V gene TRBV28, with TRBD1 as a possible D gene (5 bases). Sample: naive CD4+ T cells sorted from blood. The sample's subset: CD45RA+ positively selected. The DNA of the CDR3 is TGTGCCAGCAGCCCCGCGGGGACGAGCAATCAGCCCCAGCATTTT. Amino acid sequence: CASSPAGTSNQPQHF.